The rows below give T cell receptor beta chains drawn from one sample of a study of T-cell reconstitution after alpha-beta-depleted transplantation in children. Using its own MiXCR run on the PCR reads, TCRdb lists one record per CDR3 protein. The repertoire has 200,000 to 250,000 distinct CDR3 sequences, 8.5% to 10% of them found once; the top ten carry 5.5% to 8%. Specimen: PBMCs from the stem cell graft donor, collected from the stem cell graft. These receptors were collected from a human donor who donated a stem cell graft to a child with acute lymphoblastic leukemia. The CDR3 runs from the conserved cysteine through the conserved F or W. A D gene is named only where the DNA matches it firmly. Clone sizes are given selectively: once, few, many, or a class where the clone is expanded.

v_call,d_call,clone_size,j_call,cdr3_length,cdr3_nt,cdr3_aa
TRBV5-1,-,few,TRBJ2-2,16,TGCGCCAGCAGCCCTCAGACAGCGAAGAACACCGGGGAGCTGTTTTTT,CASSPQTAKNTGELFF
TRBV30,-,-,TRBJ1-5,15,TGTGCCTGGAGTGCCCCGACCTTTAGCAATCAGCCCCAGCATTTT,CAWSAPTFSNQPQHF
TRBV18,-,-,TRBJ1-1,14,TGTGCCAGCTCCCTGGGGGCGATGAACACTGAAGCTTTCTTT,CASSLGAMNTEAFF
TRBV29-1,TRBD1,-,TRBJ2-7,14,TGCAGCGTTGCCGGGACAGGGAACTCCTACGAGCAGTACTTC,CSVAGTGNSYEQYF
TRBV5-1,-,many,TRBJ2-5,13,TGCGCCAGCAGCAGAGGGTACCAAGAGACCCAGTACTTC,CASSRGYQETQYF
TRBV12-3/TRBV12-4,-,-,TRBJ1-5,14,TGTGCCAGCAGTCGCGGGACCTCCAATCAGCCCCAGCATTTT,CASSRGTSNQPQHF
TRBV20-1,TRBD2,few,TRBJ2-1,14,TGCAGTGCTGAGGTCGGGGGGGGTGGAAATGAGCAGTTCTTC,CSAEVGGGGNEQFF
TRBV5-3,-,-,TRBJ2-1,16,TGTGCCAGAAGCTCCCTACGGGACCGACGTTACAATGAGCAGTTCTTC,CARSSLRDRRYNEQFF
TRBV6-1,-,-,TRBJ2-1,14,TGTGCCAGCACCCAAGAGGCGGCCTACAATGAGCAGTTCTTC,CASTQEAAYNEQFF
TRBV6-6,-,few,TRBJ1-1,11,TGTGCCAGCAGCCCCCTGGGCGCAGCTTTCTTT,CASSPLGAAFF
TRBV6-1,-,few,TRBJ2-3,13,TGTGCCAGCAGCCAAACCCCCACAGATACGCAGTATTTT,CASSQTPTDTQYF
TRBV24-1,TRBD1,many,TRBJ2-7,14,TGTGCCACCAGTGATCCCGGGACAGCCTACGAGCAGTACTTC,CATSDPGTAYEQYF
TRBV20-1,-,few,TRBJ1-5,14,TGCAGTGCTAGACAGGGTGGACAAAATCAGCCCCAGCATTTT,CSARQGGQNQPQHF
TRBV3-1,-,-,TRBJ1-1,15,TGTGCCAGCAGCCAAGGGAGGGGCGCGTTCACTGAAGCTTTCTTT,CASSQGRGAFTEAFF
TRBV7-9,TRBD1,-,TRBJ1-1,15,TGTGCCAGCAGCTGGTGGACAGGCGGGGGTACTGAAGCTTTCTTT,CASSWWTGGGTEAFF
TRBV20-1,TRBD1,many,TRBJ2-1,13,TGCAGTGTCTCCGGGACAGGGAACTATGAGCAGTTCTTC,CSVSGTGNYEQFF
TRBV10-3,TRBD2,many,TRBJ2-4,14,TGTGCCATCAGTGAACCTCGCCGGGAGGGTATTCAGTACTTC,CAISEPRREGIQYF
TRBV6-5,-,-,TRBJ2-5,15,TGTGCCAGCAGTTTCGCGGGACTCTCCTCGGGGACCCAGTACTTC,CASSFAGLSSGTQYF